The present entry profiles one T cell receptor beta chain with its context. Some clones are missing from TCRdb's copy, which holds only in-frame ones; the method was immunoSEQ multiplex PCR. The sample shows roughly 40,000 clones, approximately 91% of them seen only once. This entry is derived from a study of blood T cell repertoires in COVID-19. Looking at the study overall: The United States, Italy and Spain supplied acute and convalescent COVID-19 samples.

Trimming cost V 0 bases and J 12 bases, with 10 bases left between them. Per the germline V gene, CDR1 is LNHNV and CDR2 is YYDKDF (reference sequence). The CDR3 has 12 amino acids. Sequenced input: peripheral blood. This chain links TRBV15 with TRBJ2-3, with D possibly TRBD2 on 5 matching bases. The sequence came from a human donor in a cohort sampled during active COVID-19. Here the CDR3 reads CATSRESGPQYF. CDR3 nucleotides: TGTGCCACCAGCAGAGAGAGCGGACCCCAGTATTTT.